These T cell receptor beta chains were read from a single sample in a study of a mutant IDH1 vaccine in newly diagnosed glioma. These receptors' antigens are unknown. Profiled with immunoSEQ multiplex PCR; TCRdb holds only in-frame clones, not every one. This table has tens of thousands of clones, about nine tenths appearing once. Sequencing was performed on PBMCs, taken from a glioma patient whose treatment included an IDH1 peptide vaccine. The origin of the receptors is a woman aged 35 to 49 with glioma. Each CDR3 is given with its conserved first and last residue. The order of the fields is J gene, V gene, D gene, clone size, CDR3 protein, CDR3 DNA. A D gene is named only where the DNA matches it firmly. Size is stated for part of the rows, as once, few or many counts, or as a class when the clone is expanded.

j_call: TRBJ1-5; v_call: TRBV10-1; d_call: -; clone_size: -; cdr3_aa: CASSVGPGNQPQHF; cdr3_nt: TGCGCCAGCAGTGTAGGTCCGGGCAATCAGCCCCAGCATTTT
j_call: TRBJ1-3; v_call: TRBV6-4; d_call: -; clone_size: -; cdr3_aa: CASSDPTRDLERTGNTIYF; cdr3_nt: TGTGCCAGCAGTGACCCGACCCGGGACCTCGAGAGGACTGGAAACACCATATATTTT
j_call: TRBJ1-1; v_call: TRBV29-1; d_call: -; clone_size: -; cdr3_aa: CSDSHRVTEAFF; cdr3_nt: TGCAGCGACTCCCACAGGGTCACTGAAGCTTTCTTT
j_call: TRBJ2-7; v_call: TRBV25-1; d_call: -; clone_size: -; cdr3_aa: CASRVGSEQYF; cdr3_nt: TGTGCCAGCAGGGTGGGTTCCGAGCAGTACTTC
j_call: TRBJ2-4; v_call: TRBV10-1; d_call: TRBD1; clone_size: -; cdr3_aa: CASSKTGPLAKNIQYF; cdr3_nt: TGCGCCAGCAGCAAGACAGGGCCTCTAGCCAAAAACATTCAGTACTTC
j_call: TRBJ1-1; v_call: TRBV5-1; d_call: -; clone_size: -; cdr3_aa: CASSLGGVAGVDTEAFF; cdr3_nt: TGCGCCAGCAGCTTGGGGGGGGTGGCAGGGGTGGACACTGAAGCTTTCTTT
j_call: TRBJ1-4; v_call: TRBV6-6; d_call: -; clone_size: -; cdr3_aa: CASSPTTGKLFF; cdr3_nt: TGTGCCAGCAGCCCAACGACGGGAAAACTGTTTTTT
j_call: TRBJ1-2; v_call: TRBV5-4; d_call: -; clone_size: -; cdr3_aa: CASSPGGRNYGYTF; cdr3_nt: TGTGCCAGCAGCCCGGGGGGGCGAAACTATGGCTACACCTTC
j_call: TRBJ1-6; v_call: TRBV10-2; d_call: -; clone_size: -; cdr3_aa: CASRRTEDNSPLHF; cdr3_nt: TGCGCCAGCAGGAGGACAGAAGATAATTCACCCCTCCACTTT
j_call: TRBJ2-2; v_call: TRBV19; d_call: TRBD1; clone_size: -; cdr3_aa: CASSVPTGWTGELFF; cdr3_nt: TGTGCCAGTAGTGTCCCGACAGGGTGGACCGGGGAGCTGTTTTTT
j_call: TRBJ1-1; v_call: TRBV19; d_call: TRBD1; clone_size: few; cdr3_aa: CATRDRGGNTEAFF; cdr3_nt: TGTGCCACTCGGGACAGGGGAGGGAACACTGAAGCTTTCTTT
j_call: TRBJ2-1; v_call: TRBV10-3; d_call: -; clone_size: -; cdr3_aa: CAISGFSYNEQFF; cdr3_nt: TGTGCCATCAGTGGGTTCTCTTACAATGAGCAGTTCTTC
j_call: TRBJ1-1; v_call: TRBV15; d_call: -; clone_size: -; cdr3_aa: CATSRVAGDTEAFF; cdr3_nt: TGTGCCACCAGCAGAGTGGCAGGCGACACTGAAGCTTTCTTT
j_call: TRBJ2-2; v_call: TRBV5-1; d_call: TRBD1; clone_size: -; cdr3_aa: CASRARGGGTGELFF; cdr3_nt: TGCGCCAGCAGGGCGAGAGGGGGCGGAACCGGGGAGCTGTTTTTT
j_call: TRBJ1-1; v_call: TRBV7-9; d_call: -; clone_size: -; cdr3_aa: CASSAKAPPQAFF; cdr3_nt: TGTGCCAGCAGCGCGAAAGCGCCTCCTCAAGCTTTCTTT
j_call: TRBJ1-5; v_call: TRBV5-5; d_call: TRBD1; clone_size: -; cdr3_aa: CASSRTGAGYQPQHF; cdr3_nt: TGTGCCAGCAGCCGAACAGGGGCGGGGTATCAGCCCCAGCATTTT
j_call: TRBJ2-1; v_call: TRBV7-8; d_call: -; clone_size: -; cdr3_aa: CASSLVKQLGYNEQFF; cdr3_nt: TGTGCCAGCAGCTTAGTCAAGCAACTGGGCTACAATGAGCAGTTCTTC
j_call: TRBJ2-1; v_call: TRBV10-2; d_call: TRBD2; clone_size: -; cdr3_aa: CASSNTSGSNEQFF; cdr3_nt: TGCGCCAGCAGTAACACTAGCGGGAGTAATGAGCAGTTCTTC
j_call: TRBJ2-3; v_call: TRBV27; d_call: -; clone_size: -; cdr3_aa: CASSSESDTQYF; cdr3_nt: TGTGCCAGCAGTTCCGAGTCAGATACGCAGTATTTT
j_call: TRBJ1-5; v_call: TRBV7-9; d_call: TRBD1; clone_size: -; cdr3_aa: CASSPAADREHQPQHF; cdr3_nt: TGTGCCAGCAGTCCAGCGGCTGACAGGGAACATCAGCCCCAGCATTTT
j_call: TRBJ2-1; v_call: TRBV5-4; d_call: -; clone_size: -; cdr3_aa: CASSPRGGSSSYNEQFF; cdr3_nt: TGTGCCAGCAGCCCCCGCGGCGGATCCAGCTCCTACAATGAGCAGTTCTTC
j_call: TRBJ1-6; v_call: TRBV4-3; d_call: TRBD1; clone_size: -; cdr3_aa: CASSQDTTGGNSPLHF; cdr3_nt: TGCGCCAGCAGCCAAGACACGACAGGGGGAAATTCACCCCTCCACTTT